Each of the 24 T cell receptor beta chains below was sequenced from the same sample in a study of HIV-infected patients and healthy controls. A single record per CDR3 protein comes from TCRdb applying MiXCR to the 5' RACE reads. The sample yields about 64,000 distinct CDR3 sequences, over 15% seen once. Sequenced material: CD4+ T cells from blood. All receptors derive from a human donor in good health.

This clonotype occurred a few times. The chain has TRBV20-1 and TRBJ1-5; 7 bases fit TRBD1. The germline V gene encodes CDR1 DFQATT and CDR2 SNEGSKA (reference sequence). V shed 0 bases and J 3 bases; nucleotides not matched to a gene: 8. This CDR3 is 16 amino acids long. This CDR3 reads CSARDQGRGDNQPQHF. The CDR3 region has the DNA TGCAGTGCTAGAGATCAGGGCAGGGGGGACAATCAGCCCCAGCATTTT.

V usage is TRBV12-3 or TRBV12-4 and J usage is TRBJ1-1, with D hard to call. Trimming left V 7 bases short and J 3 bases short, with 15 bases between. CDR3 length: 14 residues. CDR3 sequence: CASILGIWDTEAFF. CDR3 nucleotide sequence: TGTGCCAGCATCCTTGGAATATGGGACACTGAAGCTTTCTTT.

The chain carries TRBV5-5 and TRBJ1-5, with a possible D match to TRBD1 (5 bases). Germline CDR1 reads SGHKS; CDR2 reads YYEKEE (reference sequence). The CDR3 has 14 amino acids. Trimming shortened V by 2 bases and J by 3 bases, and 9 bases separated the two germline ends. The CDR3: CASSFWGFNQPQHF. The CDR3 DNA sequence: TGTGCCAGCAGCTTTTGGGGCTTCAATCAGCCCCAGCATTTT.

This clonotype was counted between two and nine times. V is TRBV20-1 and J is TRBJ1-4; TRBD1 agrees at 8 bases. Germline lookup yields CDR1 DFQATT and CDR2 SNEGSKA (reference sequence). The CDR3 consists of 13 residues. J gave up 6 bases and V 5 bases, and 5 bases lay outside the gene matches. The CDR3: CSARTGMHEKLFF. Written as DNA, the CDR3 is TGCAGTGCTCGGACAGGGATGCATGAAAAACTGTTTTTT.

This clonotype was observed many times. This chain links TRBV10-3 with TRBJ1-2; D is possibly TRBD1 (5 bases). The CDR3 extends over 13 amino acids. The germline gives CDR1 ENHRY, CDR2 SYGVKD. Trimming took off 6 bases at V and 7 bases at J, with 15 bases between the two ends. The CDR3: CAIRRGQGSGYTF. DNA for the CDR3: TGTGCCATCAGGAGGGGCCAGGGCTCTGGCTACACCTTC.

The chain is built from TRBV7-9 and TRBJ1-1; TRBD1 aligns across 8 bases. V shed 6 bases and J 4 bases; nucleotides not matched to a gene: 7. Germline V lookup: CDR1 SEHNR, CDR2 FQNEAQ (reference sequence). This CDR3 spans 14 amino acids. In DNA form, the CDR3 reads TGTGCCAGCAGACCAGGACAGGGTGGCACTGAAGCTTTCTTT. It translates to CASRPGQGGTEAFF.

This clonotype was counted a single time. The rearrangement uses TRBV6-1 and TRBJ2-3; 9 bases align to TRBD2. Trimming removed 8 bases from V and 1 base from J; junction bases left unmatched: 19. The CDR3 consists of 19 residues. Germline V CDR1 and CDR2: MNHNS, SASEGT. For the CDR3, the DNA is TGTGCCAGCGCCAAACTGAGCGTACCGGGACTAGCTGGCACAGATACGCAGTATTTT. Translated, it gives CASAKLSVPGLAGTDTQYF.

At least ten counts were recorded for this clonotype. The V call is TRBV7-2, the J call TRBJ2-5; no clear D gene. The CDR3 consists of 16 residues. The germline gives CDR1 SGHTA, CDR2 FQGNSA. V was clipped by 4 bases and J by 4 bases, with 19 bases between them. CDR3 sequence reads: CASSSPFTVVRETQYF. CDR3 DNA sequence: TGTGCCAGCAGCTCACCTTTTACCGTAGTAAGAGAGACCCAGTACTTC.

This clonotype was detected ten times or more. This sequence joins TRBV3-1 and TRBJ1-2; D perhaps matches TRBD1 (6 bases). Looked up from germline, CDR1 is LGHDT and CDR2 is YNNKEL (reference sequence). This CDR3 contains 13 residues. Trimming pared 4 bases from V and 4 bases from J, leaving 10 bases between. The CDR3 nucleotides are TGTGCCAGCAGCCCGACAGGAAGCTATGGCTACACCTTC. Translating it yields CASSPTGSYGYTF.

This clonotype has at least ten counts. The rearrangement links TRBV24-1 to TRBJ2-7; D unresolved. The germline V gene has CDR1 KGHDR and CDR2 SFDVKD. The CDR3 covers 12 residues. Trimming stripped 3 bases from V and 3 bases from J, with 5 bases between. The CDR3 loop reads CATSDPGYEQYF. The CDR3 nucleotides are TGTGCCACCAGTGATCCCGGCTACGAGCAGTACTTC.

This clonotype showed up just a few times. This chain links TRBV6-1 with TRBJ1-3; the D is unclear. Looked up from germline, CDR1 is MNHNS and CDR2 is SASEGT. CDR3 length equals 17 residues. Trimming took off 6 bases at V and 0 bases at J, with 18 bases between the two ends. The CDR3 spells CASRKPSGSDSGNTIYF. The CDR3 nucleotides are TGTGCCAGCAGGAAACCTTCGGGGTCCGACTCTGGAAACACCATATATTTT.

The chain employs TRBV6-5 and TRBJ1-5, with D possibly TRBD1 on 5 matching bases. CDR1 is MNHEY and CDR2 is SVGAGI in the germline V gene. V was trimmed by 6 bases and J by 4 bases, leaving 10 bases between them. The CDR3 has 13 amino acids. CDR3 loop: CASRPQENQPQHF. DNA of the CDR3: TGTGCCAGCAGACCACAGGAGAATCAGCCCCAGCATTTT.

This clonotype was counted once. The rearrangement uses TRBV27 and TRBJ1-5; 10 positions agree with TRBD1. Trimming removed 6 bases from V and 7 bases from J; junction bases left unmatched: 12. The CDR3 length is 16 residues. CDR1 MNHEY and CDR2 SMNVEV come from the germline V gene (reference sequence). CDR3 in amino acids: CASSRRQGALGQPQHF. CDR3 sequence (DNA): TGTGCCAGCAGCCGACGACAGGGGGCTCTTGGGCAGCCCCAGCATTTT.

This clonotype was observed many times. This chain links TRBV6-5 with TRBJ1-5; D gene ambiguous. This CDR3 spans 13 amino acids. The germline CDR1 and CDR2 sequences are MNHEY and SVGAGI. Deletions cut 4 bases from V and 6 bases from J, with 10 bases between. The CDR3 DNA sequence: TGTGCCAGCAGTTGGTCAGCGGTTCAGCCCCAGCATTTT. As protein: CASSWSAVQPQHF.

This clonotype was seen many times. The rearrangement links TRBV7-2 to TRBJ2-3; 12 bases agree with TRBD2. CDR1 is SGHTA, CDR2 FQGNSA, per germline. V was pared by 5 bases and J by 4 bases, with 13 bases of the junction left unmatched. This CDR3 is built from 18 residues. Written as DNA, the CDR3 is TGTGCCAGCAGCAAAAGGGTCCTAGCGGGAGGGCCCTCAGATACGCAGTATTTT. Its translation: CASSKRVLAGGPSDTQYF.

This clonotype was observed many times. J is TRBJ2-5 and V is TRBV6-5; D unresolved. This CDR3 is 14 amino acids long. The germline V gene encodes CDR1 MNHEY and CDR2 SVGAGI. Trimming left V 3 bases short and J 1 base short, with 9 bases between. CDR3 sequence (DNA): TGTGCCAGCAGTTATAGCCAGATCCAAGAGACCCAGTACTTC. Amino acids: CASSYSQIQETQYF.

In its sample, this clonotype was seen many times. The J gene is TRBJ2-4, the V gene TRBV12-3 or TRBV12-4, with D possibly matching TRBD2 (6 bases). Trimming took off 7 bases at V and 8 bases at J, with 15 bases between the two ends. The CDR3 contains 13 residues. Here the CDR3 DNA reads TGTGCCAGCACCCCATCCGCGGGGCACATTCAGTACTTC. It is translated as CASTPSAGHIQYF.

Many counts were recorded for this clonotype. This chain connects TRBV5-1 to TRBJ1-5; D remains ambiguous. Trimming shortened V by 0 bases and J by 5 bases, and 6 bases separated the two germline ends. Germline-derived CDR1 and CDR2 are SGHRS and YFSETQ. The CDR3 has 13 residues. The CDR3 loop reads CASSLAGDQPQHF. The CDR3 nucleotides read TGCGCCAGCAGCTTGGCCGGCGATCAGCCCCAGCATTTT. Together with reference TRBV5-1 and TRBJ1-5, the CDR3 gives the full variable domain: KAGVTQTPRYLIKTRGQQVTLSCSPISGHRSVSWYQQTPGQGLQFLFEYFSETQRNKGNFPGRFSGRQFSNSRSEMNVSTLELGDSALYLCASSLAGDQPQHFGDGTRLSIL.

Only a few counts were recorded for this clonotype. This chain's CDR3 is CASSRTGDSNQPQHF. In nucleotides, the CDR3 is TGCGCCAGCAGCCGTACAGGGGATAGCAATCAGCCCCAGCATTTT. V usage is TRBV5-1 and J usage is TRBJ1-5, with TRBD1 identical over 7 bases. The length of the CDR3 is 15 residues. After removal of 4 bases from V and 0 bases from J, the junction contained 4 bases not matched to a gene. Germline V gene lookup returns CDR1 SGHRS and CDR2 YFSETQ.

The chain joins TRBV24-1 to TRBJ2-1, with 8 bases lining up with TRBD2. V lost 5 bases to trimming and J lost 4 bases; unmatched junction nucleotides: 9. The CDR3 loop spans 16 amino acids. Germline CDR1 reads KGHDR; CDR2 reads SFDVKD. CDR3 in amino acids: CATSGTSGLIYNEQFF. CDR3 sequence (DNA): TGTGCCACCAGTGGAACTAGCGGACTGATTTACAATGAGCAGTTCTTC.

This clonotype was detected many times. The chain uses TRBV20-1 and TRBJ2-7, with 16 bases aligning to TRBD2. The germline V gene has CDR1 DFQATT and CDR2 SNEGSKA (reference sequence). V shed 3 bases, J shed 7 bases, and the junction held 9 bases outside the gene matches. The CDR3 loop spans 16 amino acids. The CDR3 is CSASGTSGRAVWEQYF. The CDR3 DNA sequence: TGCAGTGCTAGCGGGACTAGCGGGAGGGCGGTTTGGGAGCAGTACTTC.

This clonotype came up a few times. The chain employs TRBV29-1 and TRBJ1-2; D unclear. V was shortened by 7 bases and J by 5 bases, with 14 bases between the two germline ends. CDR1 is SQVTM, CDR2 ANQGSEA, per germline. The CDR3 runs 12 residues. Here the CDR3 DNA reads TGCAGCGGGGGAGGGCAGTCTTATGGCTACACCTTC. This gives the protein CSGGGQSYGYTF.

This clonotype was picked up many times. The CDR3 DNA sequence: TGTGCCAGCAGTACAACCAGCGTGGGGAACAATGAGCAGTTCTTC. Protein: CASSTTSVGNNEQFF. This rearrangement joins TRBV12-3 or TRBV12-4 to TRBJ2-1; D gene ambiguous. The CDR3 loop spans 15 amino acids. V was cut by 5 bases and J by 5 bases, with 16 bases left in between.

The CDR3 bases are TGTGCCAGCATGTTTGCCTCGACGAACACTGAAGCTTTCTTT. It is translated as CASMFASTNTEAFF. This chain connects TRBV6-1 to TRBJ1-1; D is unresolved. V lost 7 bases and J 1 base, leaving 13 bases between the germline ends. The V gene's germline CDR1 is MNHNS and CDR2 SASEGT. This CDR3 contains 14 residues.